This T cell receptor beta chain was obtained from a study of blood T cell repertoires in COVID-19. This CDR3 contains 16 residues. V shed 7 bases and J 7 bases; nucleotides not matched to a gene: 14. From germline, CDR1 is MNHNY and CDR2 SVGAGI (reference sequence). Profiling relied on immunoSEQ multiplex PCR, and the TCRdb table lists in-frame clones only, not all of them. This table has roughly 220,000 clones, approximately 84% appearing once. Sequencing input: peripheral blood. The TCR was taken from a woman aged 30 to 39 who had recovered from COVID-19. This chain connects TRBV6-6 to TRBJ2-3; 10 bases are shared with TRBD1. This CDR3 is CASTKKRTGGGNTQYF. Written as DNA, the CDR3 is TGTGCCAGCACGAAGAAGAGGACAGGGGGTGGAAATACGCAGTATTTT.